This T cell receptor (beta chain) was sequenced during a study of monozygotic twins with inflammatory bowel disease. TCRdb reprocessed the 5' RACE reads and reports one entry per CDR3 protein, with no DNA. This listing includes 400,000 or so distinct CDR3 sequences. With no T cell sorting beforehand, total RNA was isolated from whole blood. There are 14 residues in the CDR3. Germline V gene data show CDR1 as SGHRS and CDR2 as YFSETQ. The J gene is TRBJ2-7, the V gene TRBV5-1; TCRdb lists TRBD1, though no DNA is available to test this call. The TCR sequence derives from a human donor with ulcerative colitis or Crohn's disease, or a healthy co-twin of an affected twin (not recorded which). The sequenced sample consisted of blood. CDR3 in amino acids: CASSRDRLIYEQYF.